Here is one T cell receptor beta chain with its context. Its antigen is not identified. Random-hexamer reverse transcription was applied to 0.5 to 1 ug RNA. TCRdb re-called the immunoSEQ multiplex PCR reads through MiXCR, storing one row per CDR3 protein. This sample has approximately 150,000 distinct CDR3 sequences, with 90% to 95% found just once. This entry is derived from a study of CD8 T cells in Susac syndrome. General observations from the study: The TCR sequencing and HLA analysis in the study involved a relatively small number of individuals, as the study acknowledged.

The source material was CD4+ T cells from PBMCs. The clonotype comes from a human donor with multiple sclerosis.

The CDR3, as DNA: TGTGCCAGCAGCCTTGAGACAGGACAAGAGACCCAGTACTTC. Translation gives CASSLETGQETQYF. The chain links TRBV9 to TRBJ2-5, with a possible D match to TRBD1 (6 bases). The V end lost 4 bases, the J end lost 2 bases, and 12 bases lay between the germline ends. The CDR3 covers 14 residues. The germline V gene encodes CDR1 SGDLS and CDR2 YYNGEE.